Following are 3 T cell receptor beta chains from one sample sequenced in a study of T cells in Graves' hyperthyroidism and ophthalmopathy. Amplified TCR beta CDR3 regions derived from RNA transcripts. The study used the HTBI primer set for a first-round RT-PCR of the TCR CDR3. Using its own MiXCR run on the multiplex PCR reads, TCRdb lists one record per CDR3 protein. The table has roughly 250,000 distinct CDR3 sequences, over 20% seen once. The sample comprised blood. The receptors originated from a man younger than 40 with Graves' ophthalmopathy.

This clonotype occurred many times. J is TRBJ2-7 and V is TRBV2, with 8 bases matching TRBD1. Germline V gene sequence: CDR1 SNHLY, CDR2 FYNNEI. CDR3 length: 14 residues. V lost 6 bases, J lost 4 bases, and 8 bases stayed unmatched. CDR3 in DNA: TGTGCCAGCAGGGAGCCGGGACAGGATTACGAGCAGTACTTC. Translation gives CASREPGQDYEQYF.

The chain joins TRBV20-1 to TRBJ2-5; possibly TRBD1 for D (6 bases). CDR1 and CDR2 (germline): DFQATT, SNEGSKA (reference sequence). V was clipped by 2 bases and J by 2 bases, with 18 bases between them. This CDR3 comprises 16 residues. The CDR3 DNA follows: TGCAGTGCTAGACCCCCCGGGACAACTGTACAAGAGACCCAGTACTTC. It specifies CSARPPGTTVQETQYF.

Note on this clonotype: A single base separates this from a much larger clone, so it may be a read error. V gene TRBV20-1 combines with J gene TRBJ2-1; 8 bases line up with TRBD2. Germline V gene lookup returns CDR1 DFQATT and CDR2 SNEGSKA (reference sequence). The J segment lost 6 bases and the V segment lost 2 bases, leaving 6 bases of the junction unmatched. This CDR3 is built from 14 residues. The CDR3 DNA follows: TGCAGTGCTAGATGGAGCGGGAGTTGCAATGAGCAGTTCTTC. This codes for CSARWSGSCNEQFF.